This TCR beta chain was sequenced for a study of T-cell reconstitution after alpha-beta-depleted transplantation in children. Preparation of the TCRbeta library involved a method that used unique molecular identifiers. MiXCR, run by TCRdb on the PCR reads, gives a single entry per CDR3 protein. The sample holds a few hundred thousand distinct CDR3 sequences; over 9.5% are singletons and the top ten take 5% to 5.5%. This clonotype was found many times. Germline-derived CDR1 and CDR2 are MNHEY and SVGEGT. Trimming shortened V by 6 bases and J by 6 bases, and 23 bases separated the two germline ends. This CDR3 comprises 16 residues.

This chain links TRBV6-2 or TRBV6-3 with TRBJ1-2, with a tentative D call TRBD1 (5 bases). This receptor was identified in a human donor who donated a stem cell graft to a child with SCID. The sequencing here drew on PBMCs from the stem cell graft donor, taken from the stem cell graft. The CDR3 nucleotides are TGTGCCAGCAGCCACTCGCGTTTAAGACAGAGAGATGGCTACACCTTC. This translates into CASSHSRLRQRDGYTF.